The clone carrying this T cell receptor (beta chain) has a count of ten or more. The antigen is undetermined. TCRdb re-derived calls from the multiplex PCR reads in MiXCR, one entry per CDR3 protein. The repertoire holds some 120,000 distinct CDR3 sequences, with just under 20% as singletons. This entry comes from a study of breast tumors, draining lymph nodes, adjacent tissues. General study findings and limits: Luminal-like breast cancer showed significantly greater tumor-nontumor repertoire similarity than basal-like breast cancer did. Most tumor T cells seemingly derive from lymph node, then expand in tumor. Tumor repertoires ranked between lymph nodes and nontumor tissue in diversity, with V and J gene preferences. That most tumor T cells come from lymph nodes remained unproven.

Germline CDR1 is SGHRS and CDR2 is YFSETQ. The CDR3 covers 15 residues. V dropped 5 bases and J dropped 0 bases, with 9 bases sitting between them. Samples came from axillary lymph nodes draining the breast cancer. V gene TRBV5-1 combines with J gene TRBJ2-6; perhaps TRBD1 as D (6 bases). Sequenced: axillary lymph node tissue. The receptor's source is a female donor with breast cancer. Some clones in this sample may be carry-over from other donors' samples. This CDR3 is CASRTGYSGANVLTF. The CDR3 DNA reads TGCGCCAGCAGAACAGGGTACTCTGGGGCCAACGTCCTGACTTTC.